This T cell receptor beta chain was identified during a study of CD8 T cells in Susac syndrome. Across the study: Patients with Susac syndrome were therapy-naive, treated with corticosteroids, or treated with intravenous immunoglobulin alone when blood was collected.

Deletions cut 2 bases from V and 14 bases from J, with 28 bases between. Germline loops: CDR1 MGHDK, CDR2 SYGVNS. CDR3 size: 18 residues. Study-wide findings and caveats: Clonal expansion of Susac CD8+ cells peaked in TEMRA cells, and it also peaked in active patients.

Reverse transcription of roughly 0.45 to 1 ug RNA used random hexamers. Multiplex PCR with immunoSEQ amplified the TCR beta CDR3 across 54 Vbeta and 13 Jbeta. TCRdb re-called the immunoSEQ multiplex PCR reads through MiXCR, storing one row per CDR3 protein. Of fewer than 140,000 distinct CDR3 sequences listed, approximately 94% are singletons. Sequencing of TCR beta was performed on blood CD8+ and CD4+ T cells. Regarding this clonotype: Its antigen is not identified.

This TCR was sampled from a human donor with Susac syndrome. The sequenced sample was CD8+ T cells from PBMCs. The chain links TRBV25-1 to TRBJ1-6; D perhaps matches TRBD1 (5 bases). The CDR3: CASSEPDPGTPDEGSLHF. The DNA of the CDR3 is TGTGCCAGCAGTGAACCCGACCCCGGGACCCCGGACGAGGGATCCCTCCACTTT.